This T cell receptor (beta chain) came from a study of monozygotic twins with inflammatory bowel disease. Germline V gene sequence: CDR1 MGHDK, CDR2 SYGVNS. The CDR3 sequence is 13 residues long. Incorporation of UMIs carrying a 6-nucleotide sample barcode was performed by template switching. Following a re-call of the 5' RACE reads, TCRdb has one entry per CDR3 protein and lacks DNA. This sample's table has about 140,000 distinct CDR3 sequences. The sequence derives from a human donor with ulcerative colitis or Crohn's disease, or a healthy co-twin of an affected twin (not recorded which). Sequenced input: blood. The chain recombines TRBV25-1 with TRBJ1-2. CDR3 sequence reads: CASSEWAEYGYTF.